This TCR beta chain was observed in a study of T cells in localized non-small cell lung cancer. Broader study findings: Highest T cell clonality was seen in uninvolved adjacent lung, surpassing that measured in tumor. The study sequenced only one region of the tumor. As a result, intratumor heterogeneity could not be excluded and remains possible. Adjacent lung was found to contain a median roughly 60 of the top 100 tumor clones.

As to this clone: As yet, its antigen is unknown.

Germline V gives CDR1 SGDLS, CDR2 YYNGEE. V lost 0 bases, J lost 0 bases, and 13 bases lay in between. This CDR3 comprises 16 residues. The data were produced by immunoSEQ multiplex PCR, yet TCRdb's version contains in-frame clones alone and is incomplete. Of some 90,000 clones in the sample, 87% were seen once. The genes are TRBV9 and TRBJ2-7; D remains ambiguous. The input for sequencing was peripheral blood, taken before any cancer treatment. The TCR originated in a man aged 35-75 years with stage I squamous cell lung carcinoma. CDR3 in DNA: TGTGCCAGCAGCGTAGCCGTTGGCGCGCACTCCTACGAGCAGTACTTC. Its translation is CASSVAVGAHSYEQYF.